This TCR beta chain is drawn from a study of shared clonotypes between healthy human individuals. Study-level results: It was observed that about 5% of naive CD4 clonotypes were shared across several donors. In contrast to clonotypes shared by all four donors, non-shared clonotypes had lower generation probabilities.

The CDR3 runs 11 residues. Germline V gives CDR1 SQVTM, CDR2 ANQGSEA. Trimming left V 6 bases short and J 0 bases short, with 3 bases between. Remarks on this clone: Its specificity is unknown. Other DNA sequences in this sample translate to the same CDR3.

Naive CD8 cells lacked CD45RO and underwent positive selection for CCR7, leaving out terminally differentiated effector memory CD45RA+ cells. Clones were sequenced by immunoSEQ multiplex PCR, and TCRdb holds only the in-frame ones, with some missing. The table lists 2 million to 2.5 million clones, about 93% of them singletons. Sequencing was performed on naive CD8+ T cells from PBMCs. The TCR comes from a man younger than 30 in good health. Some clones in this sample may be carry-over from other donors' samples. This chain uses TRBV29-1 with TRBJ1-3; D is uncertain. CDR3 protein: CSVPSGNTIYF. In DNA form, the CDR3 reads TGCAGCGTGCCCTCTGGAAACACCATATATTTT.